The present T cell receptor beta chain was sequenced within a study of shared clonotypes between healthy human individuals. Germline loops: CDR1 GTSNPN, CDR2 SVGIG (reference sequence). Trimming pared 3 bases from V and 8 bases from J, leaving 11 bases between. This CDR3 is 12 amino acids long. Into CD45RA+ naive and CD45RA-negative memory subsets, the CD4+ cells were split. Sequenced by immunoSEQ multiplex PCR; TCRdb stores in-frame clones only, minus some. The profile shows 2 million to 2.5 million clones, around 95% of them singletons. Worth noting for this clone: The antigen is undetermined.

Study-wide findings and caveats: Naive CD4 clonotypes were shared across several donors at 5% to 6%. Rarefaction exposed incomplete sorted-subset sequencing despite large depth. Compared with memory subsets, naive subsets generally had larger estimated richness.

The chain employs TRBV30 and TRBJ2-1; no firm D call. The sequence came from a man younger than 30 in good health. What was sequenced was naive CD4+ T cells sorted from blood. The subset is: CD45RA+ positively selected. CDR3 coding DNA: TGTGCCTGGAGCCCTGACTCGCATGAGCAGTTCTTC. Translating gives CAWSPDSHEQFF. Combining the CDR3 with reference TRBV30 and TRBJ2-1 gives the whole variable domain SQTIHQWPATLVQPVGSPLSLECTVEGTSNPNLYWYRQAAGRGLQLLFYSVGIGQISSEVPQNLSASRPQDRQFILSSKKLLLSDSGFYLCAWSPDSHEQFFGPGTRLTVL.